This T cell receptor beta chain was sequenced during a study of T cells in women clearing cervical HPV infection listed by TCRdb under 2018. Some background on the complete study: The cases were 25 to 30 women with histologically confirmed HPV16-related CIN3 or worse, and 2 of those women had invasive cancers. As quality controls, five blinded duplicates were added to each group, bringing the total to approximately 60 samples made up of roughly 50 participants and 10 or so replicates. Since only a few of the women had HLA typing available, the possibility that HLA type was acting as a confounder could not be ruled out. Cases and controls were matched on year of sample collection and on age within five years. Median age was about 32 years in cases versus around 37 in controls, and baseline characteristics did not differ significantly. Nested within Costa Rica's Guanacaste HPV Natural History Study, an exploratory proof-of-principle case-control study compared TCR repertoires across cervical HPV16 outcomes. The 20 to 25 controls were women who cleared a single incident HPV16 infection within 12 months without developing precancer or cancer. The parent cohort enrolled 10,000 to 13,000 women aged 18 or older in Guanacaste, Costa Rica, during about 1993 to 1995 and followed them for approximately seven years. For cases, a median interval of approximately 150 days, with an interquartile range of 90 to 200 days, was observed between lesion detection and blood sampling. Blood from cases was drawn at the visit where the lesion was first identified, while blood from controls was drawn once the infection was no longer detected. General findings and caveats noted by the study authors: The cross-sectional design could not show whether the associations came before the infection or were a result of it, and neither effector/memory subsets nor HPV-specific T cells were isolated. Because the number of T cells per sample was unknown, the richness differences could reflect varying T-cell content rather than repertoire biology. Random forest classifiers that combined richness and V gene abundances separated cases from controls with an estimated AUC of around 0.87. Lower TRBV6-7 relative abundance was observed in cases than in controls (about 0.099% versus 0.17%; Bonferroni P = 0.0008). Across sequencing depths, CIN3+ cases showed significantly higher TCR repertoire richness than controls, but evenness did not differ between the groups.

Every participant had a single incident cervical HPV16 infection, and prevalent HPV16 infections were excluded. Cervical HPV DNA was detected with MY09/MY11 PCR, and genotyping was done with dot-blot hybridization. Roughly 16 mL of heparinized blood were centrifuged, and the buffy coat was split into aliquots, frozen at -30 degrees C, and then kept at -80 degrees C. QIAGEN kits were used to extract genomic DNA from the buffy coat specimens. TCR beta CDR3 regions were amplified by multiplex PCR using the immunoSEQ assay from an average of 1200 ng genomic DNA per sample. Primer bias was corrected in the assay by using a complete synthetic TCR repertoire to establish an amplification baseline. Amplicons were sequenced on the Illumina platform. The source study handled its data this way. Sequences were error-corrected by clustering with frequency ratios and a modified nearest-neighbor algorithm and were then analyzed in the immunoSEQ Analyzer with IMGT gene definitions. At each rarefaction depth, TCR richness and evenness were averaged across 20 rarefaction repeats, and samples with fewer sequences than that depth were excluded. Wilcoxon rank sum tests with FDR correction were used to compare relative abundances of V, D and J genes between the groups. In the blinded duplicates, the intraclass correlation was roughly 96% for TCR richness and averaged around 80% across 66 gene segments. Sourced from immuneACCESS, this table was stored by TCRdb with only in-frame sequences that have V and J called. A share of the clones is absent; for the studies checked, an unresolved V gene accounts for under half, and the remainder has no known explanation. V, J and clone size reflect that table, while D and trimming were determined from the DNA. This sample's table has entries for around 30,000 clones. The ten largest account for about 3.1% of the sample.

Details on this clone: What antigen it recognizes has not been identified. The missing CDR3 end, 3 residues past where the read stops, is filled in from the germline J gene.

The CDR3 contains 14 residues, cysteine and phenylalanine counted. The 33 bases shown cover part of the CDR3, and their frame starts at base 1. Trimming leaves V shorter by 6 bases and J shorter by 3 bases, with the junction holding 7 bases beyond the gene matches. The sequenced sample consisted of blood buffy coat. The chain is assembled from TRBV6-7 and TRBJ2-7, with 8 junctional bases fitting TRBD1. TRBV6-7 is sorted into the ORF group, with uncertain function. This receptor was obtained from a woman aged 18-70 years with a cervical HPV16 infection that either progressed to CIN3+ or cleared (not recorded which). The CDR3 loop reads CASSQAGQDYEQYF. Incomplete CDR3 DNA: TGTGCCAGCAGCCAGGCGGGACAGGACTACGAG.